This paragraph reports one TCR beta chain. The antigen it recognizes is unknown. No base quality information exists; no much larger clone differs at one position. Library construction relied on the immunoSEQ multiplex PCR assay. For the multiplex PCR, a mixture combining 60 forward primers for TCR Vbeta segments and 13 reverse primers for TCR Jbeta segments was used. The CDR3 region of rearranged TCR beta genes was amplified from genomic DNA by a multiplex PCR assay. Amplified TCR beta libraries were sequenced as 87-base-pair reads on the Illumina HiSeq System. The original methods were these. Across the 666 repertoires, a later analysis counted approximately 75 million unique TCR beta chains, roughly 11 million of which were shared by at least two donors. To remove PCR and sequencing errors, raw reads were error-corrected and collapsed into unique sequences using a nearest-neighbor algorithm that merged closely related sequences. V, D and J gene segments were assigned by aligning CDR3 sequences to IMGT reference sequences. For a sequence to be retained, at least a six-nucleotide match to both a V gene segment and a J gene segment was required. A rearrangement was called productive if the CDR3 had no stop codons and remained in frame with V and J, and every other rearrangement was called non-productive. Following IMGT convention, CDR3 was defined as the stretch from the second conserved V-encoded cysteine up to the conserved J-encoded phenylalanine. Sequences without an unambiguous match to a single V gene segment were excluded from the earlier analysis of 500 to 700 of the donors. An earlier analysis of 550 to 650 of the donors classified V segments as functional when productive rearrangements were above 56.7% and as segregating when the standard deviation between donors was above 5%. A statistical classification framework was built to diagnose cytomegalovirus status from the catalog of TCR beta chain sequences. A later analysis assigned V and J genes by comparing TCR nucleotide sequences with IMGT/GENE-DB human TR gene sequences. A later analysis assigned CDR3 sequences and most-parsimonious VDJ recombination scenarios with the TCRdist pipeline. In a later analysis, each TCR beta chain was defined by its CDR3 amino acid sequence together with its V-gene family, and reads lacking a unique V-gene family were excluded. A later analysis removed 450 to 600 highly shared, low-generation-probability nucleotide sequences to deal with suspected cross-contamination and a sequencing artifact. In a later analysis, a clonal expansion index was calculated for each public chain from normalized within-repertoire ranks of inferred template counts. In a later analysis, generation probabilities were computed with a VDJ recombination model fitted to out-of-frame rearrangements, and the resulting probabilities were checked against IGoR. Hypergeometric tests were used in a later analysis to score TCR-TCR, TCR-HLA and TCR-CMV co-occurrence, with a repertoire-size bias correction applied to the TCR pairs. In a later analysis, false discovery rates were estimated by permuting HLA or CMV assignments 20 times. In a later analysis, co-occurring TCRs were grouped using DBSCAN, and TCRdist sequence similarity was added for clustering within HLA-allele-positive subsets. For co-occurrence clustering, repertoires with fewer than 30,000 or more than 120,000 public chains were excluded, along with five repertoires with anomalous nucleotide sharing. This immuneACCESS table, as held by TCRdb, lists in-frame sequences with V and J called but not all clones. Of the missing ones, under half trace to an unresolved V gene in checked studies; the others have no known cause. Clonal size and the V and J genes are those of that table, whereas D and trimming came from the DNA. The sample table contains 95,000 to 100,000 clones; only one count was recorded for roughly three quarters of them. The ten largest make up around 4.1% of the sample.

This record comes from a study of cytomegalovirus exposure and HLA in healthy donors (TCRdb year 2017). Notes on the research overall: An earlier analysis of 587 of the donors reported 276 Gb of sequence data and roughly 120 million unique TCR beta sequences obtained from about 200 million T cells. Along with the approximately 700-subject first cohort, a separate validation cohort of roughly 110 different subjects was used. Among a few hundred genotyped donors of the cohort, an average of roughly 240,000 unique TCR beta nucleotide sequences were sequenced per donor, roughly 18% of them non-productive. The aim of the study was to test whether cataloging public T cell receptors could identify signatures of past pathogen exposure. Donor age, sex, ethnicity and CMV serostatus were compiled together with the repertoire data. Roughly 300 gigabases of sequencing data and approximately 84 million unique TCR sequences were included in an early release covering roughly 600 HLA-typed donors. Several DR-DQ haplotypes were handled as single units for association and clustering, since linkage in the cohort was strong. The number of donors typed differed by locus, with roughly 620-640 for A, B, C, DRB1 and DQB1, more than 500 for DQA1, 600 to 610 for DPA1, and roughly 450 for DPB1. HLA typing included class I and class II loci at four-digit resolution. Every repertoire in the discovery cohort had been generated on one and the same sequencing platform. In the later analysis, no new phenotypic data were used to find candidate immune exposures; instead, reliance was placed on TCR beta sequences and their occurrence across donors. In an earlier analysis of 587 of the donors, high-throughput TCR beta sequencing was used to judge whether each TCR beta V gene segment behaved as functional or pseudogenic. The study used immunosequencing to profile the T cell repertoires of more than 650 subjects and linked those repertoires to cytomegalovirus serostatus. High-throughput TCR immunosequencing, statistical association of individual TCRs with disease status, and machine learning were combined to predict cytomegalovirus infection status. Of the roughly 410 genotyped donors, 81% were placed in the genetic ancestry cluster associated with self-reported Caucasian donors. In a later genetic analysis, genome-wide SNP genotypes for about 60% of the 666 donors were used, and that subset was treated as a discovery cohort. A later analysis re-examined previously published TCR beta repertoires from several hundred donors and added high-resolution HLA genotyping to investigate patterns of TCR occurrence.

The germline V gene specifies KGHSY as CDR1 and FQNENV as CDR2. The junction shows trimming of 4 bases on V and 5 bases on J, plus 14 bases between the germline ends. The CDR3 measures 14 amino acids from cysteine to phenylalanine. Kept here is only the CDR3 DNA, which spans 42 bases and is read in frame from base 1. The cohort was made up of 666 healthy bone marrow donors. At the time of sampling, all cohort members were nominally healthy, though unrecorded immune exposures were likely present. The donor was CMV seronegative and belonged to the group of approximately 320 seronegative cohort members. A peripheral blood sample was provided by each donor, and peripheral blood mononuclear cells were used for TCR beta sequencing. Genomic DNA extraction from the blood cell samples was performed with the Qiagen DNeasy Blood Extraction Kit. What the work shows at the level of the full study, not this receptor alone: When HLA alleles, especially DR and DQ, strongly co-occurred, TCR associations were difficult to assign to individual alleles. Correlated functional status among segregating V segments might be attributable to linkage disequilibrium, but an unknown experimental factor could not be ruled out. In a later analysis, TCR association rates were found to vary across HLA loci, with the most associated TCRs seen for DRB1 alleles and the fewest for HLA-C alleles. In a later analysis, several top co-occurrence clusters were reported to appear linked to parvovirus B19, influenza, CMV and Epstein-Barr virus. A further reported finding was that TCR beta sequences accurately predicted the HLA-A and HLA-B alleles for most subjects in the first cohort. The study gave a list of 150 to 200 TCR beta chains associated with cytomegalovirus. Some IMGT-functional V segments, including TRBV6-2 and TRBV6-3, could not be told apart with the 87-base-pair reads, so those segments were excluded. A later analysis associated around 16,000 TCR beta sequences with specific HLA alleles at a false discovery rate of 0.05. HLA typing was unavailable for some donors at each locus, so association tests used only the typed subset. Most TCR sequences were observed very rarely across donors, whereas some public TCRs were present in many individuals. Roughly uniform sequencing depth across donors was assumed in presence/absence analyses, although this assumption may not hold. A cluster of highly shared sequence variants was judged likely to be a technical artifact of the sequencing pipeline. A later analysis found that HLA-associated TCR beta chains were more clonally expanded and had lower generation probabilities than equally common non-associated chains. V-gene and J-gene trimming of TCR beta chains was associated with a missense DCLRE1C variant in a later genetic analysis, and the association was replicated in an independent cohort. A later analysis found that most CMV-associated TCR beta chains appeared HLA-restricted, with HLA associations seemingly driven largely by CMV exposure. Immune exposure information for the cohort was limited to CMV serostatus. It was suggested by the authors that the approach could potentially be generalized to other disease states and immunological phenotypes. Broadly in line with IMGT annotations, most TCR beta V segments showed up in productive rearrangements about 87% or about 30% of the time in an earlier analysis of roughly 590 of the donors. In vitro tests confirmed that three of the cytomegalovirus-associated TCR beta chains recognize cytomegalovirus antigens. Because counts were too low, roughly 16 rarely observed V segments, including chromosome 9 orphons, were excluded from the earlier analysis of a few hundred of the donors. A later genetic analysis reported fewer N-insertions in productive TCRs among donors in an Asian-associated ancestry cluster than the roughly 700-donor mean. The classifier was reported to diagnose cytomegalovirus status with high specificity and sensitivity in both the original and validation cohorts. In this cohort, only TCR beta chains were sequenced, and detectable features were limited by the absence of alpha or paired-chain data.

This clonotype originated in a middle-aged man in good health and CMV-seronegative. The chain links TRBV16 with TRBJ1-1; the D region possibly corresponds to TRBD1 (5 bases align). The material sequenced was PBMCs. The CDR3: CASSPRGGGTEAFF. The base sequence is TGTGCCAGCAGCCCCCGGGGCGGGGGAACTGAAGCTTTCTTT.